This T cell receptor (beta chain) was identified in a study of blood T cell repertoires in COVID-19. In the study overall: There were acute and convalescent COVID-19 samples, and they came from the United States, Italy and Spain.

Original processing notes: Scientists estimated how many nucleated cells there were by amplifying reference gene primers. Sequencing was performed with immunoSEQ multiplex PCR; in TCRdb, only in-frame clones are kept and a portion is missing. V and J calls and clone size are copied from that table; D and trimming were computed from the DNA. The table shows about 140,000 clones, with around 90% occurring only once. The CDR3 loop spans 15 amino acids. Germline CDR1 reads LNHDA; CDR2 reads SQIVND (reference sequence). V lost 3 bases to trimming and J lost 3 bases, with 11 bases between them. This clone was picked up one time.

This sequence originates from a human donor in a cohort sampled during active COVID-19. Sequencing was done on a sample of peripheral blood. The chain uses TRBV19 and TRBJ2-2; no reliable D call. The CDR3 loop is CASSILPSYTGELFF. The CDR3 nucleotides read TGTGCCAGTAGTATCCTCCCGTCCTACACCGGGGAGCTGTTTTTT. Based on the CDR3 plus reference TRBV19 and TRBJ2-2, the full variable domain is DGGITQSPKYLFRKEGQNVTLSCEQNLNHDAMYWYRQDPGQGLRLIYYSQIVNDFQKGDIAEGYSVSREKKESFPLTVTSAQKNPTAFYLCASSILPSYTGELFFGEGSRLTVL.